This T cell receptor beta chain was recorded in a study of radiotherapy plus CTLA-4 blockade in lung cancer. Study information: Objective responses arose in about 17% of patients, and around 32% experienced disease control. Regarding the study as a whole: Response was reportedly best predicted by early blood T cell clone dynamics, with interferon-beta. In blood, TCR clones derived from the tumor expanded after radiotherapy plus ipilimumab.

Generated by immunoSEQ multiplex PCR, the TCRdb table keeps only in-frame clones and is missing some. This repertoire shows 35,000 to 45,000 clones, roughly three quarters found once; its top ten account for approximately 2.6%. Focal radiation with ipilimumab CTLA-4 blockade was given to patients with chemo-refractory metastatic non-small-cell lung cancer. About this clone: The target antigen is unknown.

From germline, CDR1 is MNHEY and CDR2 SVGAGI. V lost 4 bases and J lost 0; bases outside the gene matches: 1. The CDR3 is 15 amino acids. The sample consisted of peripheral blood, taken from a patient treated with radiotherapy plus ipilimumab. The chain is built from TRBV6-5 and TRBJ2-3; 10 nucleotides agree with TRBD1. This receptor was taken from a human donor with non-small cell lung cancer whose response to radiotherapy plus ipilimumab could not be evaluated. The CDR3 region has the DNA TGTGCCAGCAGTTGGACAGGGGGAAGCACAGATACGCAGTATTTT. It encodes CASSWTGGSTDTQYF.